These 16 T cell receptor beta chains were all obtained from the same sample, sequenced in a study of naive CD8 T cells in extremely preterm neonates. Assay used: immunoSEQ multiplex PCR; TCRdb lists only in-frame clones, some missing. Seen here are around 7,300 clones, 92% observed once, and the top ten hold 0.4% to 0.6%. Cord blood came from elective full-term cesareans at roughly 35-43 weeks without labor or membrane rupture. What was sequenced was naive CD8+ T cells from cord blood. The source of these receptors is a newborn in good health.

This chain links TRBV5-6 with TRBJ2-3; 7 positions agree with TRBD1. Germline CDR1 and CDR2: SGHDT and YYEEEE. J was trimmed by 4 bases and V by 3 bases; bases with no gene match: 5. This CDR3 contains 14 residues. CDR3 nucleotides: TGTGCCAGCAGCTCGGGACAGTTGGCAGATACGCAGTATTTT. Translation gives CASSSGQLADTQYF.

This chain connects TRBV19 to TRBJ2-1; D is unresolved. The germline V and J ends were trimmed by 3 bases and 0 bases, with 9 bases remaining between them. This CDR3 has 15 amino acids. Germline loops: CDR1 LNHDA, CDR2 SQIVND (reference sequence). The CDR3, as DNA: TGTGCCAGTAGTATCACTGGTGGCTCCTACAATGAGCAGTTCTTC. This translates into CASSITGGSYNEQFF.

The V call is TRBV6-5, the J call TRBJ1-2; D may be TRBD1 (5 bases). Trimming shortened V by 1 base and J by 6 bases, and 9 bases separated the two germline ends. CDR3 length equals 13 residues. The germline gives CDR1 MNHEY, CDR2 SVGAGI. The CDR3 here is CASSYLGRDGYTF. The CDR3 DNA reads TGTGCCAGCAGTTACTTGGGCAGGGATGGCTACACCTTC.

V and J are TRBV9 and TRBJ2-3; 7 bases are a match to TRBD2. Germline V gene data show CDR1 as SGDLS and CDR2 as YYNGEE. The CDR3 covers 15 residues. The junction had 5 bases not matched to a gene; V was cut back by 0 bases and J by 4 bases. CDR3 region: CASSVGGRAADTQYF. The CDR3 region has the DNA TGTGCCAGCAGCGTAGGCGGGAGAGCAGCAGATACGCAGTATTTT.

The V gene is TRBV7-9, the J gene TRBJ1-3; D remains ambiguous. Germline CDR1 and CDR2: SEHNR and FQNEAQ (reference sequence). This CDR3 spans 12 amino acids. The V gene lost 1 base and the J gene lost 10 bases, with 8 bases spanning the gap. The CDR3 DNA follows: TGTGCCAGCAGCTTAGTACAGAATACCATATATTTT. Protein product: CASSLVQNTIYF.

The rearrangement uses TRBV6-5 and TRBJ2-3; 11 positions agree with TRBD2. This CDR3 comprises 15 residues. The ends lost 5 bases at V and 1 base at J; junction bases unmatched: 2. The germline gives CDR1 MNHEY, CDR2 SVGAGI. The CDR3 spells CASSVSGRGTDTQYF. The CDR3 coding sequence is TGTGCCAGCAGTGTTAGCGGGAGGGGCACAGATACGCAGTATTTT.

The chain carries TRBV29-1 and TRBJ1-2, with 10 bases fitting TRBD1. After removal of 7 bases from V and 6 bases from J, the junction contained 8 bases not matched to a gene. This CDR3 has 13 residues. Germline V lookup: CDR1 SQVTM, CDR2 ANQGSEA. This CDR3 is CSGGDRGWDGYTF. The CDR3 DNA follows: TGCAGCGGGGGGGACAGGGGATGGGATGGCTACACCTTC.

This chain links TRBV6-5 with TRBJ2-7; 12 nucleotides align to TRBD1. Trimming took 6 bases from V and 6 from J; bases not matched to a gene: 6. Germline V lookup: CDR1 MNHEY, CDR2 SVGAGI. This CDR3 is built from 14 residues. CDR3 in amino acids: CASRIGTGGLEQYF. DNA for the CDR3: TGTGCCAGCAGAATCGGGACAGGGGGCCTCGAGCAGTACTTC.

This clone was detected a few times. The chain couples TRBV9 to TRBJ2-3; 8 bases are a match to TRBD2. The CDR3 totals 14 residues. Losses at the gene ends were 3 bases for V and 0 bases for J; bases not matched to a gene: 0. The germline V gene has CDR1 SGDLS and CDR2 YYNGEE. For the CDR3, the DNA is TGTGCCAGCAGCGCTAGCGGGAGCACAGATACGCAGTATTTT. Encoded protein: CASSASGSTDTQYF.

The chain employs TRBV5-4 and TRBJ1-3; 7 bases are shared with TRBD1. This CDR3 comprises 15 residues. V shed 7 bases and J 0 bases; nucleotides not matched to a gene: 7. Germline V CDR1 and CDR2: SGHNT, YYREEE (reference sequence). This CDR3 is CASSRQGGSGNTIYF. Here the CDR3 DNA reads TGTGCCAGCTCCCGCCAGGGGGGCTCTGGAAACACCATATATTTT.

The chain links TRBV2 to TRBJ2-7, with 7 bases aligning to TRBD1. This CDR3 has 14 amino acids. Germline loops: CDR1 SNHLY, CDR2 FYNNEI. V shed 2 bases, J shed 1 base, and the junction held 2 bases outside the gene matches. In DNA form, the CDR3 reads TGTGCCAGCAGTGAACGGGACAGATCCTACGAGCAGTACTTC. This codes for CASSERDRSYEQYF.

V and J are TRBV7-9 and TRBJ2-5, with TRBD1 identical over 9 bases. This CDR3 contains 16 residues. The V gene end was trimmed by 4 bases and the J gene end by 4 bases; junction bases not matched to a gene: 10. CDR1 SEHNR and CDR2 FQNEAQ come from the germline V gene (reference sequence). Here the CDR3 DNA reads TGTGCCAGCAGCTCAAGGGACAGGGTAGATCGAGAGACCCAGTACTTC. Translating it yields CASSSRDRVDRETQYF.

The chain carries TRBV10-3 and TRBJ2-7; TRBD1 matches 11 bases. V lost 5 bases, J lost 4 bases, and 10 bases stayed unmatched. Per the germline V gene, CDR1 is ENHRY and CDR2 is SYGVKD. The CDR3 is made up of 16 amino acids. The CDR3 DNA reads TGTGCCATCAGTAGGACAGGGGGCGACGGTGGTTACGAGCAGTACTTC. This codes for CAISRTGGDGGYEQYF.

The CDR3 protein is CASSLDSSYGYTF. Written as DNA, the CDR3 is TGTGCCAGCAGCTTGGACAGTTCCTATGGCTACACCTTC. This sequence joins TRBV5-6 and TRBJ1-2; no firm D call. CDR3 length: 13 amino acids. Germline V lookup: CDR1 SGHDT, CDR2 YYEEEE. With 0 bases removed from V and 4 bases from J, the gap between germline ends came to 7 bases.

The chain couples TRBV5-6 to TRBJ2-1; 8 bases match TRBD2. Germline V CDR1 and CDR2: SGHDT, YYEEEE. CDR3 length: 12 amino acids. The V segment lost 4 bases and the J segment 7 bases; nucleotides outside the gene matches: 1. This CDR3 is CASSRGGNEQFF. The CDR3 DNA reads TGTGCCAGCAGCCGGGGGGGGAATGAGCAGTTCTTC. The variable domain in full, with the rest retrieved from reference TRBV5-6 and TRBJ2-1, is DAGVTQSPTHLIKTRGQQVTLRCSPKSGHDTVSWYQQALGQGPQFIFQYYEEEERQRGNFPDRFSGHQFPNYSSELNVNALLLGDSALYLCASSRGGNEQFFGPGTRLTVL.

V is TRBV5-6 and J is TRBJ1-2; the D gene is possibly TRBD1 (5 bases). Germline-derived CDR1 and CDR2 are SGHDT and YYEEEE. The CDR3 length is 12 residues. V lost 0 bases to trimming and J lost 8 bases, with 8 bases between them. The CDR3 sequence: CASSLARGGYTF. CDR3 bases: TGTGCCAGCAGCTTGGCTAGGGGCGGCTACACCTTC. Full variable domain (outside the CDR3, taken from reference TRBV5-6 and TRBJ1-2): DAGVTQSPTHLIKTRGQQVTLRCSPKSGHDTVSWYQQALGQGPQFIFQYYEEEERQRGNFPDRFSGHQFPNYSSELNVNALLLGDSALYLCASSLARGGYTFGSGTRLTVV.